The 32 T cell receptor beta chains below all came from one sample that was sequenced in a study of T cells in Graves' hyperthyroidism and ophthalmopathy. Amplified TCR beta CDR3 regions derived from RNA transcripts. The HTBI primer set served for first-round RT-PCR of the TCR CDR3. In TCRdb, the multiplex PCR reads were re-called with MiXCR into one record per CDR3 protein. The sample gives about 270,000 distinct CDR3 sequences, around 15% of which show up once; around 31% is in the top ten. Sequences were obtained from blood. The receptors shown here come from a woman aged 45-59 years with Graves' hyperthyroidism that later progressed to Graves' ophthalmopathy.

This clonotype was recorded at least ten times. V is TRBV20-1 and J is TRBJ2-7; TRBD2 matches at 12 bases. The germline gives CDR1 DFQATT, CDR2 SNEGSKA (reference sequence). The CDR3 length is 16 residues. With V trimmed by 0 bases and J by 6 bases, 9 bases remained unmatched. The chain's CDR3 is CSARDPTSGRGSEQYF. The DNA for the CDR3 is TGCAGTGCTAGAGACCCGACTAGCGGGAGAGGTAGCGAGCAGTACTTC.

This clonotype was counted ten times or more. This chain connects TRBV2 to TRBJ1-2, with 8 bases fitting TRBD1. J was trimmed by 4 bases and V by 2 bases; bases with no gene match: 3. Germline V gives CDR1 SNHLY, CDR2 FYNNEI. The CDR3 length is 14 residues. The DNA for the CDR3 is TGTGCCAGCAGTGAACAGGGGGCTACCTATGGCTACACCTTC. Translating it yields CASSEQGATYGYTF.

This clonotype occurred many times. The chain has TRBV7-8 and TRBJ2-7; 9 bases match TRBD2. The V gene end was trimmed by 1 base and the J gene end by 4 bases; junction bases not matched to a gene: 5. Germline V CDR1 and CDR2: SGHVS, FQNEAQ. CDR3 size: 15 residues. The CDR3: CASSLDASGIYEQYF. CDR3 nucleotides: TGTGCCAGCAGCTTAGATGCTAGCGGGATTTACGAGCAGTACTTC. Drawing the rest from reference TRBV7-8 and TRBJ2-7, the complete variable domain is GAGVSQSPRYKVAKRGQDVALRCDPISGHVSLFWYQQALGQGPEFLTYFQNEAQLDKSGLPSDRFFAERPEGSVSTLKIQRTQQEDSAVYLCASSLDASGIYEQYFGPGTRLTVT.

V usage is TRBV27 and J usage is TRBJ2-7, with 9 bases aligning to TRBD1. This CDR3 region has 14 residues. V gave up 0 bases and J gave up 6 bases; unmatched junction bases: 3. Germline V gives CDR1 MNHEY, CDR2 SMNVEV (reference sequence). The CDR3 sequence: CASSLSTGGTEQYF. In nucleotides, the CDR3 is TGTGCCAGCAGTTTATCGACAGGGGGAACCGAGCAGTACTTC.

The sample holds many counts of this clonotype. This chain connects TRBV2 to TRBJ2-1; TRBD1 or TRBD2 may be the D gene (5 bases each). The CDR3 runs to 14 residues. V lost 9 bases, J lost 0 bases, and 12 bases lay in between. The germline CDR1 and CDR2 sequences are SNHLY and FYNNEI. The CDR3 coding sequence is TGTGCCAGAGGGACCCTCGGCTCCTACAATGAGCAGTTCTTC. Protein product: CARGTLGSYNEQFF.

The V and J genes are TRBV7-9 and TRBJ1-1, with D maybe TRBD1 (5 bases). The CDR3 has 14 residues. Deletions cut 3 bases from V and 3 bases from J, with 11 bases between. Germline values: CDR1 SEHNR, CDR2 FQNEAQ (reference sequence). CDR3 coding DNA: TGTGCCAGCAGCTTGCAGGGCCGGCACACTGAAGCTTTCTTT. This sequence encodes CASSLQGRHTEAFF. Together with reference TRBV7-9 and TRBJ1-1, the CDR3 gives the full variable domain: DTGVSQNPRHKITKRGQNVTFRCDPISEHNRLYWYRQTLGQGPEFLTYFQNEAQLEKSRLLSDRFSAERPKGSFSTLEIQRTEQGDSAMYLCASSLQGRHTEAFFGQGTRLTVV.

V and J are TRBV5-4 and TRBJ1-6, with D possibly matching TRBD1 (5 bases). Trimming left V 1 base short and J 10 bases short, with 6 bases between. This CDR3 is built from 12 residues. CDR1 is SGHNT and CDR2 is YYREEE in the germline V gene (reference sequence). CDR3 bases: TGTGCCAGCAGCTTGCCAGGGTCACCCCTCCACTTT. As protein: CASSLPGSPLHF.

This rearrangement joins TRBV24-1 to TRBJ2-3; 12 bases align to TRBD2. V gave up 7 bases and J gave up 3 bases; unmatched junction bases: 7. Germline assignment: CDR1 KGHDR and CDR2 SFDVKD. This CDR3 has 16 residues. CDR3 in DNA: TGTGCCACCAGCGGCACCGGGACTAGCGGGACAGATACGCAGTATTTT. Protein sequence: CATSGTGTSGTDTQYF.

This chain connects TRBV24-1 to TRBJ1-1; D is unresolved. CDR1 KGHDR and CDR2 SFDVKD come from the germline V gene. The CDR3 runs 13 residues. The V and J ends lost 2 bases and 3 bases respectively, with 6 bases between them. The CDR3 sequence: CATSDWEYTEAFF. DNA of the CDR3: TGTGCCACCAGTGATTGGGAGTACACTGAAGCTTTCTTT.

To note about this clonotype: This may be a read error: a much more frequent sequence differs by one nucleotide. The chain employs TRBV2 and TRBJ1-1; D gene uncertain. Germline V gene lookup returns CDR1 SNHLY and CDR2 FYNNEI. V lost 2 bases and J 2 bases, leaving 9 bases between the germline ends. The CDR3 is made up of 14 amino acids. For the CDR3, the DNA is TGTGCCAGCAGTGAAAACGGGTACAACACTGAAGCTTTCTTT. It codes for CASSENGYNTEAFF. Full variable domain (missing parts from reference TRBV2 and TRBJ1-1): EPEVTQTPSHQVTQMGQEVILRCVPISNHLYFYWYRQILGQKVEFLVSFYNNEISEKSEIFDDQFSVERPDGSNFTLKIRSTKLEDSAMYFCASSENGYNTEAFFGQGTRLTVV.

This clonotype was detected ten times or more. J is TRBJ2-3 and V is TRBV2; 11 positions agree with TRBD1. Per the germline V gene, CDR1 is SNHLY and CDR2 is FYNNEI. There are 15 residues in the CDR3. With V trimmed by 6 bases and J by 8 bases, 10 bases remained unmatched. The CDR3 loop is CASRPGQGAPGTQYF. CDR3 nucleotide sequence: TGTGCCAGCAGGCCCGGACAGGGGGCGCCTGGTACGCAGTATTTT.

This chain joins TRBV5-1 and TRBJ1-2, with TRBD1 matching over 7 bases. Germline V gene data show CDR1 as SGHRS and CDR2 as YFSETQ. The J segment lost 0 bases and the V segment lost 3 bases, leaving 8 bases of the junction unmatched. The CDR3 totals 16 residues. The CDR3 DNA is TGCGCCAGCAGCTCCGAGACAGGGATAGCTAACTATGGCTACACCTTC. This codes for CASSSETGIANYGYTF.

This clonotype was detected ten times or more. J is TRBJ2-1 and V is TRBV27; D is possibly TRBD1 or TRBD2 (5 bases each). The CDR3 has 14 amino acids. V was trimmed by 6 bases and J by 5 bases, leaving 14 bases between them. Germline V gene lookup returns CDR1 MNHEY and CDR2 SMNVEV (reference sequence). This CDR3 reads CASSPLGTHNEQFF. The CDR3 DNA reads as TGTGCCAGCAGCCCCCTGGGGACCCACAATGAGCAGTTCTTC.

In its sample, this clonotype was seen many times. In DNA form, the CDR3 reads TGCAGTGCTAGCGACAGGGTCCGGGAGACCCAGTACTTC. Encoded protein: CSASDRVRETQYF. This rearrangement joins TRBV20-1 to TRBJ2-5; TRBD1 agrees at 7 bases. V lost 3 bases to trimming and J lost 5 bases; unmatched junction nucleotides: 6. CDR3 length equals 13 residues. Looked up from germline, CDR1 is DFQATT and CDR2 is SNEGSKA (reference sequence).

A word on this clonotype: A much more abundant neighbour one base away suggests this may be a read error. The rearrangement links TRBV4-1 to TRBJ1-2, with D uncertain. CDR1 and CDR2 from the germline V gene are MGHRA and YSYEKL. This CDR3 comprises 14 residues. The CDR3 DNA is TGCGTCAGCAGCCAAGATCCGATCGGAGATGGCTACACCTTC. Its translation: CVSSQDPIGDGYTF.

This clonotype has a handful of counts. J is TRBJ1-1 and V is TRBV9; D is uncertain. V lost 7 bases and J lost 11, with 18 bases in between. The CDR3 covers 12 residues. The germline V gene encodes CDR1 SGDLS and CDR2 YYNGEE. The CDR3 DNA sequence: TGTGCCAGCGGGTACGGGGAGGGTAAGGCTTTCTTT. Amino acid sequence: CASGYGEGKAFF.

CDR3 residues: CASTWDRVYNEQFF. In DNA form, the CDR3 reads TGTGCCAGCACCTGGGACAGGGTTTACAATGAGCAGTTCTTC. This sequence joins TRBV7-3 and TRBJ2-1; 9 bases fit TRBD1. The CDR3 has 14 residues. Trimming removed 7 bases from V and 4 bases from J; junction bases left unmatched: 5. Germline lookup yields CDR1 SGHTA and CDR2 FQGTGA. Full variable domain (missing parts from reference TRBV7-3 and TRBJ2-1): GAGVSQTPSNKVTEKGKYVELRCDPISGHTALYWYRQSLGQGPEFLIYFQGTGAADDSGLPNDRFFAVRPEGSVSTLKIQRTERGDSAVYLCASTWDRVYNEQFFGPGTRLTVL.

The rearrangement uses TRBV3-1 and TRBJ2-2; TRBD2 matches 15 bases. The CDR3 contains 18 residues. Trimming cost V 0 bases and J 3 bases; bases outside gene matches: 2. In germline, CDR1 is LGHDT, CDR2 YNNKEL (reference sequence). The CDR3 coding sequence is TGTGCCAGCAGCCAAGAAGGACTAGCGGGAGGGTACACCGGGGAGCTGTTTTTT. This sequence encodes CASSQEGLAGGYTGELFF.

This clonotype occurred a few times. This chain uses TRBV5-6 with TRBJ1-2; D gene unclear. This CDR3 has 15 amino acids. Looked up from germline, CDR1 is SGHDT and CDR2 is YYEEEE. Trimming took off 2 bases at V and 4 bases at J, with 15 bases between the two ends. The DNA for the CDR3 is TGTGCCAGCAGCTTCCACCCTATCGACGGCTATGGCTACACCTTC. Its protein is CASSFHPIDGYGYTF.

Ten or more counts support this clonotype. The V call is TRBV6-1, the J call TRBJ2-7; the D gene is possibly TRBD2 (6 bases). Trimming took off 1 base at V and 0 bases at J, with 10 bases between the two ends. The CDR3 length is 15 residues. The germline V gene has CDR1 MNHNS and CDR2 SASEGT. This CDR3 reads CASSEGGGSSYEQYF. In nucleotides, the CDR3 is TGTGCCAGCAGTGAAGGGGGAGGCAGCTCCTACGAGCAGTACTTC.

The rearrangement joins TRBV20-1 to TRBJ1-2; maybe TRBD1 (5 bases). In germline, CDR1 is DFQATT, CDR2 SNEGSKA (reference sequence). The CDR3 runs to 13 residues. V was trimmed by 5 bases and J by 0 bases, leaving 10 bases between them. The CDR3 loop is CSAGEGSNYGYTF. The CDR3 nucleotides read TGCAGTGCTGGGGAGGGGTCTAACTATGGCTACACCTTC.

This clonotype showed up many times. The rearrangement joins TRBV13 to TRBJ2-7, with a possible D match to TRBD2 (6 bases). The CDR3 spans 14 residues. V lost 8 bases to trimming and J lost 3 bases, with 17 bases between them. Germline values: CDR1 PRHDT, CDR2 FYEKMQ (reference sequence). The CDR3 bases are TGTGCCAGCGCCTTGGGGGGTCCTATCTACGAGCAGTACTTC. It yields the protein CASALGGPIYEQYF.

This clonotype was recorded many times. The chain employs TRBV2 and TRBJ2-3, with D maybe TRBD1 (6 bases). The CDR3 length is 11 residues. The V end lost 11 bases, the J end lost 4 bases, and 10 bases lay between the germline ends. Germline loops: CDR1 SNHLY, CDR2 FYNNEI. CDR3 bases: TGTGCCGGACGACAGGCAGATACGCAGTATTTT. Its translation: CAGRQADTQYF.

In its sample, this clonotype was seen many times. The chain employs TRBV18 and TRBJ1-2, with a possible D match to TRBD1 (5 bases). Per the germline V gene, CDR1 is KGHSH and CDR2 is LQKENI. Deletions cut 3 bases from V and 10 bases from J, with 12 bases between. There are 12 residues in the CDR3. Written as DNA, the CDR3 is TGTGCCAGCTCACCCTCGAGGGGAGACTACACCTTC. Protein product: CASSPSRGDYTF.

This clonotype was seen ten or more times. The CDR3 loop reads CASSPRRGSVYNEQFF. As DNA, the CDR3 is TGTGCCAGCTCACCACGGCGCGGGAGTGTTTACAATGAGCAGTTCTTC. The V call is TRBV18, the J call TRBJ2-1; 7 bases match TRBD2. This CDR3 is 16 amino acids long. Germline V gives CDR1 KGHSH, CDR2 LQKENI. V trimming: 1 base; J trimming: 4 bases; junction bases outside the gene matches: 7.

At least ten counts were recorded for this clonotype. The genes are TRBV6-2 or TRBV6-3 and TRBJ1-2, with 9 bases lining up with TRBD1. This CDR3 is built from 17 residues. CDR1 is MNHEY, CDR2 SVGEGT, per germline. With V trimmed by 7 bases and J by 6 bases, 18 bases remained unmatched. The CDR3 loop is CASTKAGTGPYRDGYTF. The CDR3 DNA is TGTGCCAGCACCAAAGCTGGGACAGGGCCCTATAGGGATGGCTACACCTTC.

This rearrangement joins TRBV12-3 or TRBV12-4 to TRBJ1-5; 7 bases line up with TRBD1. J gave up 2 bases and V 5 bases, and 6 bases lay outside the gene matches. The length of the CDR3 is 15 residues. Here the CDR3 reads CASSPTGSGNQPQHF. In DNA form, the CDR3 reads TGTGCCAGCAGTCCGACAGGGAGCGGCAATCAGCCCCAGCATTTT.

The chain links TRBV19 to TRBJ1-1, with 8 bases lining up with TRBD1. J gave up 3 bases and V 5 bases, and 2 bases lay outside the gene matches. The CDR3 is 13 residues long. Germline V gene sequence: CDR1 LNHDA, CDR2 SQIVND (reference sequence). The CDR3 DNA reads as TGTGCCAGTAGTCAACAGGGGGACACTGAAGCTTTCTTT. It translates to CASSQQGDTEAFF.

Ten or more counts support this clonotype. CDR3 residues: CASSHGGAGETQYF. For the CDR3, the DNA is TGTGCCAGCAGCCACGGAGGGGCCGGGGAGACCCAGTACTTC. The V gene is TRBV3-1, the J gene TRBJ2-5; tentative D call: TRBD2 (6 bases). V was trimmed by 3 bases and J by 5 bases, leaving 13 bases between them. This CDR3 spans 14 amino acids. CDR1 is LGHDT and CDR2 is YNNKEL in the germline V gene (reference sequence).

This clonotype was counted ten times or more. V usage is TRBV12-3 or TRBV12-4 and J usage is TRBJ1-1; D is possibly TRBD1 (5 bases). With 0 bases removed from V and 4 bases from J, the gap between germline ends came to 15 bases. The CDR3 contains 16 residues. CDR3 DNA sequence: TGTGCCAGCAGTTTAGCAAGCCTTCCCGGGGGCACTGAAGCTTTCTTT. This codes for CASSLASLPGGTEAFF.

This clonotype has ten or more counts. The V gene is TRBV24-1, the J gene TRBJ2-2; D remains unclear. The CDR3 covers 13 residues. Germline CDR1 is KGHDR and CDR2 is SFDVKD. Trimming pared 7 bases from V and 4 bases from J, leaving 9 bases between. The CDR3 DNA reads TGTGCCACCAGCGAAGCGTTCACCGGGGAGCTGTTTTTT. This translates into CATSEAFTGELFF.

This clonotype was detected many times. This sequence joins TRBV7-9 and TRBJ2-7, with 9 bases aligning to TRBD2. Trimming took 8 bases from V and 3 from J; bases not matched to a gene: 11. Germline V lookup: CDR1 SEHNR, CDR2 FQNEAQ (reference sequence). There are 15 residues in the CDR3. CDR3 residues: CASSPPSGAHYEQYF. The CDR3 nucleotides read TGTGCCAGCTCCCCGCCTAGCGGGGCCCACTACGAGCAGTACTTC.